This T cell receptor beta chain was sequenced for a study of T cells in localized non-small cell lung cancer. Findings of the study overall: Blood T cell density predicted longer survival; adjacent-lung clonality, shorter. Because sequencing included only one region (of the tumor), heterogeneity remains possible.

Germline values: CDR1 SGHNT, CDR2 YENEEA. V lost 1 base to trimming and J lost 3 bases; unmatched junction nucleotides: 8. The CDR3 runs to 17 residues. Here immunoSEQ multiplex PCR was the method, and the copy in TCRdb shows in-frame clones only, minus some. The sample carries tens of thousands of clones, 88% recorded once. Points on this clone: The antigen is unknown.

This chain uses TRBV11-3 with TRBJ2-3; the match to TRBD2 covers 9 bases. Sequencing was performed on peripheral blood, taken before any cancer treatment. This sequence originates from a woman aged 40 to 75 with stage I squamous cell lung carcinoma. CDR3 coding DNA: TGTGCCAGCAGCTTAGGAATTAGCGGGGGCCCGACAGATACGCAGTATTTT. It translates to CASSLGISGGPTDTQYF.